The clone carrying this T cell receptor (beta chain) appeared many times. This sample was included in a study of T cells in Graves' hyperthyroidism and ophthalmopathy. Criteria for exclusion of patients were uncontrolled infection, other autoimmune disease, pregnancy or lactation. Diagnostic assessment was based on clinical symptoms, serum thyroxine and TRAb, thyroid ultrasound and orbital computed tomography. Amplification yielded TCR beta CDR3 regions, with RNA transcripts as the source. The study used the HTBI primer set for a first-round RT-PCR of the TCR CDR3. TCRdb analysed the multiplex PCR reads with MiXCR anew, one entry per CDR3 protein. The sample consists of about 410,000 distinct CDR3 sequences, more than 12% of them appearing once. Trimming cost V 7 bases and J 3 bases, with 15 bases left between them. The CDR3 length is 14 residues. The germline V gene has CDR1 SGHRS and CDR2 YFSETQ.

The V call is TRBV5-1, the J call TRBJ2-3; D is possibly TRBD1 (6 bases). The sequenced material came from blood. This TCR was sampled from a woman in her 30s with Graves' ophthalmopathy. The CDR3 sequence: CASGSTGNTDTQYF. As DNA, the CDR3 is TGCGCCAGCGGTAGCACAGGGAATACAGATACGCAGTATTTT. Looking up the rest from reference TRBV5-1 and TRBJ2-3 gives the full variable domain: KAGVTQTPRYLIKTRGQQVTLSCSPISGHRSVSWYQQTPGQGLQFLFEYFSETQRNKGNFPGRFSGRQFSNSRSEMNVSTLELGDSALYLCASGSTGNTDTQYFGPGTRLTVL.